A single sample gave rise to the 4 T cell receptor beta chains below, sequenced in a study of blood T cells in healthy people across ages. A sample-barcoded 5' primer and a J-beta primer mix were used in a second PCR of about 7 to 12 cycles. Using its own MiXCR run on the 5' RACE reads, TCRdb lists one record per CDR3 protein. The sample holds about 970,000 distinct CDR3 sequences; roughly 47% are singletons and the top ten take 20% to 25%. Sequenced sample: blood. All receptors derive from a woman aged 60-75 years in good health.

This chain joins TRBV25-1 and TRBJ1-1; 9 nucleotides match TRBD1. The germline gives CDR1 MGHDK, CDR2 SYGVNS. The length of the CDR3 is 14 residues. V lost 3 bases, J lost 4 bases, and 3 bases stayed unmatched. The CDR3: CASSDQDRGTEAFF. The CDR3 DNA follows: TGTGCCAGCAGTGACCAGGACAGGGGCACTGAAGCTTTCTTT.

This clonotype was seen more than once but under ten times. This sequence joins TRBV28 and TRBJ2-5; D ambiguous. The CDR3 loop spans 14 amino acids. The germline CDR1 and CDR2 sequences are MDHEN and SYDVKM. Trimming cost V 1 base and J 5 bases, with 11 bases left between them. CDR3 sequence: CASSLYVGLETQYF. The CDR3 DNA reads TGTGCCAGCAGTTTATACGTTGGCCTGGAGACCCAGTACTTC.

This clonotype was found a few times. The rearrangement joins TRBV10-3 to TRBJ1-6; 7 bases align to TRBD1. CDR1 ENHRY and CDR2 SYGVKD come from the germline V gene. The length of the CDR3 is 16 residues. The J segment lost 5 bases and the V segment lost 6 bases, leaving 10 bases of the junction unmatched. CDR3 residues: CAISGGDSWDNSPLHF. Here the CDR3 DNA reads TGTGCCATCAGCGGCGGGGACAGTTGGGATAATTCACCCCTCCACTTT.

The CDR3 sequence: CASSPPGLAGVNEQFF. The CDR3 bases are TGTGCCAGCTCACCACCCGGACTAGCGGGAGTGAATGAGCAGTTCTTC. This chain links TRBV18 with TRBJ2-1, with 13 bases fitting TRBD2. J was trimmed by 7 bases and V by 0 bases; bases with no gene match: 3. The germline gives CDR1 KGHSH, CDR2 LQKENI. The CDR3 is 16 residues long.